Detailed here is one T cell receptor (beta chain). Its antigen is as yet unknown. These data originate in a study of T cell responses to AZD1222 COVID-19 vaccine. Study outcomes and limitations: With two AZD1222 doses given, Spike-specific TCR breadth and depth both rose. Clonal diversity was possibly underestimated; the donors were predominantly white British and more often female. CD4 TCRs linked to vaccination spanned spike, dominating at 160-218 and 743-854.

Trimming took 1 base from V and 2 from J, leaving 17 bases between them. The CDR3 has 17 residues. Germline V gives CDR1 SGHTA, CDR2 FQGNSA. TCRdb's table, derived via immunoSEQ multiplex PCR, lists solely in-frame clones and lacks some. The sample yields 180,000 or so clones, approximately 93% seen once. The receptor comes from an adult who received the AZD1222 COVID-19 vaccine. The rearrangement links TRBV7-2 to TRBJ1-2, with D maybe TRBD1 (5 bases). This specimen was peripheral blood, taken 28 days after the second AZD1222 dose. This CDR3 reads CASSLVGRAQDNYGYTF. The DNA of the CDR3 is TGTGCCAGCAGCTTAGTGGGCAGGGCCCAAGACAACTATGGCTACACCTTC.